The clone carrying this TCR beta chain occurred a few times. It was with 60 Vbeta and 13 Jbeta primers that the PCR ran. The protocol was immunoSEQ multiplex PCR, while the TCRdb copy is restricted to in-frame clones and leaves out a portion. The data hold about 93,000 clones, with approximately 80% observed a single time. The data were obtained in a study of cytomegalovirus exposure and HLA in healthy donors. The CDR3 is 16 residues long. Looked up from germline, CDR1 is LGHNA and CDR2 is YNFKEQ. Trimming removed 3 bases from V and 7 bases from J; junction bases left unmatched: 11. When sampled, the donors appeared nominally healthy, though they likely had unrecorded immune exposures.

Sequencing input: PBMCs. The receptor was derived from a woman aged 40-49 years in good health and CMV-seronegative. The V call is TRBV4-2, the J call TRBJ2-7; 11 bases are shared with TRBD2. CDR3 in amino acids: CASSHSILAGENEQYF. The DNA for the CDR3 is TGTGCCAGCAGCCACTCGATACTAGCGGGAGAGAATGAGCAGTACTTC.